The present T cell receptor (beta chain) was sequenced within a study of T cell clonotyping in hematopoietic cell transplantation. Points from the study as a whole: Cells were unsorted, so CD4 and CD8 contributions were not separated. Few recipient clonotypes overlapped donors; over 95% were de novo at given depth.

Remarks on this clone: Its cognate antigen is unknown.

CDR3 size: 15 residues. Trimming shortened V by 6 bases and J by 2 bases, and 14 bases separated the two germline ends. CDR1 and CDR2 (germline): MDHEN, SYDVKM. Sequencing was performed with immunoSEQ multiplex PCR; in TCRdb, only in-frame clones are kept and a portion is missing. The sample has roughly 5,000 clones, 66% seen once. This receptor was taken from a male patient aged 45 to 59 who had an allogeneic stem cell transplant from an unrelated donor, so the T cells may come from the graft donor. Some clones in this sample may be carry-over from other donors' samples. The sequenced sample was PBMCs, obtained 180 days after allogeneic stem cell transplant. The chain links TRBV28 to TRBJ1-5; D gene unclear. The CDR3 region is CASSRLEFGNQPQHF. The CDR3 DNA reads TGTGCCAGCAGCCGCCTAGAGTTTGGCAATCAGCCCCAGCATTTT.